The subject of this entry is one T cell receptor (beta chain). Its cognate antigen is unknown. Here immunoSEQ multiplex PCR was the method, and the copy in TCRdb shows in-frame clones only, minus some. The table lists approximately 22,000 clones, roughly 82% of them singletons, with about 34% in the top ten. Trimming removed 3 bases at V and 1 base at J, with 16 bases between. Germline-derived CDR1 and CDR2 are SGHRS and YFSETQ. There are 16 residues in the CDR3. The data derive from a study of OX40 agonist ivuxolimab in advanced cancers. Broader study findings: CD8+ T cells showed, on average, more clonal expansion than CD4+ cells.

Anyone with autoimmune disease history or systemic immunosuppression was excluded. The source was CD4+ or CD8+ T cells sorted from blood, collected in a trial of the OX40 agonist ivuxolimab. The V call is TRBV5-1, the J call TRBJ1-1; tentative D call: TRBD1 (6 bases). The source of this sequence is an adult with an advanced solid tumor such as melanoma, head and neck, liver or kidney cancer. The CDR3: CASSSRTVLPNTEAFF. In nucleotides, the CDR3 is TGCGCCAGCAGCTCCCGGACAGTTCTCCCGAACACTGAAGCTTTCTTT.